This TCR beta chain derives from a study of T cell changes during pregnancy in multiple sclerosis (dated by TCRdb to the late 2010s). In terms of the full investigation: The study looked at changes in the T cell repertoire across pregnancy in women with multiple sclerosis.

The method behind the library was the immunoSEQ multiplex PCR assay. TCRdb mirrors the immuneACCESS table, restricted to in-frame sequences. Some clones are absent from its copies; in checked studies, under half trace to an unresolved V gene, and the reason for the others is unknown. For this sample there are 85,000 to 130,000 clones; 75% to 95% appear just once. Together, the top ten hold 1.6% of the sample. The germline V and J ends show losses of 4 bases and 12 bases respectively, and no gene match explains 9 bases of the junction. Taken from the germline V gene (reference sequence), the CDR1 and CDR2 loops are MNHEY and SMNVEV. The CDR3 measures 15 amino acids from cysteine to phenylalanine. The sequence is cut down to CDR3 DNA, 45 bases in frame from base 1. Worth noting for this clone: No antigen is known for it. Base-call qualities are not available, and no considerably larger clone is one nucleotide away.

Sequenced material: peripheral blood, taken before pregnancy. This clonotype originated in a female donor with multiple sclerosis, enrolled in a pregnancy study. The sequence joins TRBV27 to TRBJ1-6, and TRBD1 matches 10 of the central bases. The bases read TGTGCCAGCAGTTCAGGACAGGGGGAGACACAACCCCTCCACTTT. This codes for CASSSGQGETQPLHF.